This section outlines one T cell receptor (beta chain) sequence together with its context. Sequenced by immunoSEQ multiplex PCR; TCRdb stores in-frame clones only, minus some. The table shows 35,000 to 45,000 clones, with more than 80% occurring only once. Time point of the sample: peripheral blood 6 weeks after treatment start. Enrolled patients showed locally advanced or metastatic urothelial carcinoma. This entry is derived from a study of PD-L1 blockade in urothelial cancer. On the study more broadly: Bladder-origin urothelial cancer in males covered about 90% of the roughly 30 patients. Blood samples had a median of around 150,000 T cells. Analyses used blood from 3 weeks (second dose) and 6 weeks after treatment start.

This CDR3 is 14 amino acids long. The V gene lost 6 bases and the J gene lost 5 bases, with 14 bases spanning the gap. CDR1 and CDR2 from the germline V gene are SGHVT and SQSDAQ. The sequence came from a man between 65 and 85 years old with urothelial cancer. The rearrangement uses TRBV7-4 and TRBJ1-5; possibly TRBD1 for D (5 bases). Sequencing was performed on PBMCs, taken around atezolizumab (anti-PD-L1) treatment. CDR3 residues: CASRGLGGDQPQHF. DNA of the CDR3: TGTGCCAGCAGGGGCCTGGGGGGGGATCAGCCCCAGCATTTT.